This TCR beta chain was recovered during a study of blood T cell repertoires in COVID-19. Study summary: The origin of the acute and convalescent COVID-19 samples was the United States, Italy and Spain. PBMCs, B-cell-depleted T cells, or T cells provided the cDNA or gDNA that made up the material.

This clone has only a few counts. Between the trimmed V and J ends, which lost 4 bases and 7 bases, there was a span of 17 bases. CDR1 SQVTM and CDR2 ANQGSEA come from the germline V gene. This CDR3 has 14 residues. Sequencing used immunoSEQ multiplex PCR; TCRdb keeps in-frame clones, though not all of them. The sample contains 65,000 to 90,000 clones, roughly 78% of which appear only once. The gene calls are TRBV29-1 and TRBJ1-5; possibly TRBD1 for D (5 bases). This TCR came from a man between 60 and 70 years old with acute or convalescent COVID-19. Source material: peripheral blood. CDR3 region: CSVAPNGRGQPQHF. DNA of the CDR3: TGCAGCGTTGCTCCCAACGGGCGGGGGCAGCCCCAGCATTTT.